This entry lists 2 T cell receptor beta chains sequenced from one sample in a study of T cells after posttransplantation cyclophosphamide. Produced via immunoSEQ multiplex PCR; TCRdb's table is partial and in-frame only. This sample carries some 3,900 clones, 75% to 85% of them seen once, and the ten largest clones take around 6.3%. Cyclophosphamide on days +3 and +4 followed busulfan-fludarabine conditioning and a marrow graft. Material: CD4+ T cells sorted from blood, obtained about 230 days after a stem cell transplant with posttransplant cyclophosphamide. The receptors derive from a male patient in his thirties who received an allogeneic stem cell transplant from a related donor, was CMV-positive, and had no GVHD. Some T cells may be provided by the graft donor.

The chain recombines TRBV27 with TRBJ1-2; 10 bases map to TRBD1. CDR1 is MNHEY and CDR2 is SMNVEV in the germline V gene (reference sequence). CDR3 size: 13 residues. V lost 8 bases to trimming and J lost 2 bases; unmatched junction nucleotides: 2. This CDR3 is CASRTGGNYGYTF. DNA of the CDR3: TGTGCCAGCCGGACAGGGGGAAACTATGGCTACACCTTC.

This clone was counted a few times. This chain connects TRBV10-3 to TRBJ2-5; 16 bases align to TRBD2. Germline V gives CDR1 ENHRY, CDR2 SYGVKD. V lost 5 bases and J lost 3; bases outside the gene matches: 3. This CDR3 region has 16 residues. The CDR3: CAISSGTSGGEETQYF. The CDR3 DNA reads TGTGCCATCAGTTCCGGGACTAGCGGGGGGGAAGAGACCCAGTACTTC.